The clone carrying this T cell receptor beta chain was detected a few times. The antigen is unknown. CDR1 and CDR2 (germline): KGHSH, LQKENI. V lost 6 bases to trimming and J lost 3 bases, with 11 bases between them. This CDR3 comprises 13 residues. The data originate from a study of cytomegalovirus exposure and HLA in healthy donors. Regarding the study as a whole: An analysis done earlier found most TCR beta V segments productive about 90% or about 30% of the time.

PCR primers comprised 60 Vbeta and 13 Jbeta primers. The protocol was immunoSEQ multiplex PCR, while the TCRdb copy is restricted to in-frame clones and leaves out a portion. Among roughly 260,000 clones listed, roughly 81% were seen once. V usage is TRBV18 and J usage is TRBJ1-2; possibly TRBD1 for D (6 bases). The specimen was PBMCs. This receptor was taken from a woman aged 40 to 55 in good health and CMV-seropositive. Here the CDR3 reads CASSLRGDYGYTF. The DNA for the CDR3 is TGTGCCAGCTCTCTCAGGGGCGACTATGGCTACACCTTC.